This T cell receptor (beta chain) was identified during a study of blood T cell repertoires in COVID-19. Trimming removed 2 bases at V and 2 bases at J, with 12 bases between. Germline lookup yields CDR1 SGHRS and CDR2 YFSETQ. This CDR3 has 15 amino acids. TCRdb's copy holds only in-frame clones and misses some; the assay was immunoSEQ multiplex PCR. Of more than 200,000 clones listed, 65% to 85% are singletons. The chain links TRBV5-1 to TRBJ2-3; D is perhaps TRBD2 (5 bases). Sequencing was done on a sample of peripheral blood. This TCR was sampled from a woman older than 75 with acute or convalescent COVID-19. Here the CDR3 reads CASSFGAGDTDTQYF. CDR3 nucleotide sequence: TGCGCCAGCAGCTTTGGCGCCGGGGACACAGATACGCAGTATTTT.